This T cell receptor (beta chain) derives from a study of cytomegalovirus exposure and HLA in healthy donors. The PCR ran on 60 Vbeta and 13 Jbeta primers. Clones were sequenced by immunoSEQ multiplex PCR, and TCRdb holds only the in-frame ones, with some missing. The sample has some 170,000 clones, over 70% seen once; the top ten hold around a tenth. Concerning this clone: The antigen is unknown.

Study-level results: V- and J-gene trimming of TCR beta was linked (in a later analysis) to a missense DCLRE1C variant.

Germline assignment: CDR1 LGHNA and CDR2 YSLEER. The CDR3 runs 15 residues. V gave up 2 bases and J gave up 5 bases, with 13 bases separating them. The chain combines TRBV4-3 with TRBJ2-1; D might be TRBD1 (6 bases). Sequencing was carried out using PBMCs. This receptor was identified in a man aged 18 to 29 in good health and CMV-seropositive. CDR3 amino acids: CASSQQIQGNNEQFF. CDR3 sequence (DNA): TGCGCCAGCAGCCAACAGATACAGGGAAACAATGAGCAGTTCTTC.